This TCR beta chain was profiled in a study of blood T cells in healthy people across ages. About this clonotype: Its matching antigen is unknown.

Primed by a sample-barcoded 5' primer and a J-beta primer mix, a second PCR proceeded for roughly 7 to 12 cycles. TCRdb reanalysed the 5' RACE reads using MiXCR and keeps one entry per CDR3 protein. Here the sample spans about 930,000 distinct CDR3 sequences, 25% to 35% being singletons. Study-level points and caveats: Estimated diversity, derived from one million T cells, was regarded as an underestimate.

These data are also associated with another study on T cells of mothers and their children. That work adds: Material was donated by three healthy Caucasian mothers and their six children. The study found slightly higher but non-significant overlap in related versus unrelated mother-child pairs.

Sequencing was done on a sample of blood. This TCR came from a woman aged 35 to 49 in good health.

CDR3 sequence: CASSFNQETQYF. The CDR3 region has the DNA TGCGCCAGCAGCTTTAACCAAGAGACCCAGTACTTC. The chain uses TRBV5-1 and TRBJ2-5; D gene unclear. Germline V CDR1 and CDR2: SGHRS, YFSETQ. This CDR3 contains 12 residues. V was pared by 2 bases and J by 0 bases, with 2 bases between.